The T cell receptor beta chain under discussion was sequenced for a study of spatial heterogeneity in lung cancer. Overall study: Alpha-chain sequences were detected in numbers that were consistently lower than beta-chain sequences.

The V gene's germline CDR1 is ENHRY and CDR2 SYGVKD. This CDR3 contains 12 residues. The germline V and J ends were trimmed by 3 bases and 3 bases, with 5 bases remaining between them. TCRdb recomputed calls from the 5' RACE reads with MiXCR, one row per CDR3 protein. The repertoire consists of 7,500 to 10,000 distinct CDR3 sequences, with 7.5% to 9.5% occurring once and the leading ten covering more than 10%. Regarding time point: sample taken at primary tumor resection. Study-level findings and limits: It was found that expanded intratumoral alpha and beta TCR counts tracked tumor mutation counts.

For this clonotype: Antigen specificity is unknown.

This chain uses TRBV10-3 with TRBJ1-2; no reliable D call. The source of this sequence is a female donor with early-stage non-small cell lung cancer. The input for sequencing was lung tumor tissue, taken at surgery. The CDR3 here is CAISDVHYGYTF. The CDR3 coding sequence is TGTGCCATCAGTGATGTCCACTATGGCTACACCTTC.